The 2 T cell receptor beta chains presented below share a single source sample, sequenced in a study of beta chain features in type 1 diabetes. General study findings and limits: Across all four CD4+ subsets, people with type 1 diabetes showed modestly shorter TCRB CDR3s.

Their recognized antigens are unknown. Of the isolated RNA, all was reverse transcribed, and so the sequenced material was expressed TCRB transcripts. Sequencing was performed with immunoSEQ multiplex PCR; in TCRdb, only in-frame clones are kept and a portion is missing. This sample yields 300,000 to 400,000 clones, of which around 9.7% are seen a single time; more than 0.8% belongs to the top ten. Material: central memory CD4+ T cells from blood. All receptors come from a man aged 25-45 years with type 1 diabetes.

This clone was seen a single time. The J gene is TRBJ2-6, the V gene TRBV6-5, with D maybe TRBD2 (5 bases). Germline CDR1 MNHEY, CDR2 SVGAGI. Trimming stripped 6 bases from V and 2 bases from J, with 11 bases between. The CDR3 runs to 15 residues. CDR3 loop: CASSRGSPGANVLTF. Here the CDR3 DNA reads TGTGCCAGCAGCCGAGGGTCCCCTGGGGCCAACGTCCTGACTTTC.

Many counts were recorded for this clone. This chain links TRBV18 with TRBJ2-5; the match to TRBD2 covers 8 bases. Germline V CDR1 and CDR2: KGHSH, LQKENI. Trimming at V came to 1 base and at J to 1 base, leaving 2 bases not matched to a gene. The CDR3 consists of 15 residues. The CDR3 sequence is CASSPLGLAQETQYF. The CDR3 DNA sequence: TGTGCCAGCTCACCACTTGGACTAGCCCAAGAGACCCAGTACTTC.